This T cell receptor beta chain was obtained from a study of blood T cell repertoires in COVID-19. Study information: Material from acute and convalescent COVID-19 was sourced from the United States, Italy and Spain. Nucleic acid was either cDNA or gDNA, and it came from T cells, B-cell-depleted T cells, or PBMCs.

Authors' processing steps: For nucleated cells, counts were estimated from reference gene primer amplification. The data were produced by immunoSEQ multiplex PCR, yet TCRdb's version contains in-frame clones alone and is incomplete. For V, J and clone size, that table is used; D and trimming come from the DNA. The data contain approximately 140,000 clones, roughly 84% of them seen just once; the ten biggest clones take up less than 7%. The age range of participants was about 18 to 100 years, with residence in about two dozen US areas. Per the germline V gene, CDR1 is MNHEY and CDR2 is SVGEGT. The ends were cut back, 3 bases at V and 8 bases at J, with 13 bases in the middle. The CDR3 has 13 amino acids.

The sequenced material came from PBMCs or T cells enriched from blood (not recorded which). This chain joins TRBV6-2 or TRBV6-3 and TRBJ1-2; no clear D gene. This TCR was sampled from a middle-aged man with acute COVID-19. The CDR3 DNA sequence: TGTGCCAGCAGTTATTTGGGTTCGGGAGGCTACACCTTC. Its translation is CASSYLGSGGYTF.